Described below is a single TCR beta chain sequence and its context. The clone's antigen remains unknown. No base qualities exist here, and no much larger clone lies one base off it. This specimen comes from a study of CD8 T cells in ankylosing spondylitis (dated by TCRdb to the late 2010s). Regarding the research as a whole: To find TCR variants linked to disease, the study profiled T cell receptor beta repertoires in ankylosing spondylitis patients and healthy donors. The full study cohort comprised 25 or so ankylosing spondylitis patients and approximately 100 healthy donors. Peripheral blood was sampled, and synovial fluid was additionally collected from ankylosing spondylitis patients.

Instrument used: Illumina HiSeq 2500. Quantitative 5'-RACE with molecular barcodes was the method used to prepare the TCR beta libraries. Under the source paper's analysis protocol: A new computational method based on a probabilistic model of VDJ rearrangement was used to identify disease-linked TCR variants. TCRdb reanalyzed the raw reads on its own, using fastp at Q25 for trimming and MiXCR for clone calling, and kept in-frame beta chains. CDR3 protein sequences are deduplicated, and each keeps its most common genes and DNA. The V and J calls and clone size come from TCRdb's table, not from the authors' own analysis. This sample lists 250,000 to 350,000 distinct CDR3 sequences; around 20% were detected once. The top ten clones comprise about 3.7% of the sample. Overall results and qualifications from the work: A CD8+ phenotype was shown by the disease-linked clones, which were found at relatively low frequencies in peripheral blood. Blood from ankylosing spondylitis patients appeared to be characterized by a TCR beta motif made up of several highly homologous amino acid variants. Some TCR beta motif variants had previously been reported in synovial fluid and blood of reactive arthritis patients, which suggested common disease-initiation mechanisms. The disease-linked clones were reported to be significantly enriched in matched synovial fluid samples from ankylosing spondylitis patients.

The sequencing input was blood, either unsorted or a sorted T cell fraction (not recorded which). The TCR originated in a female donor with ankylosing spondylitis or in good health (not recorded which).

The DNA sequence is TGTGCCAGCAGCTCGGAGGGGACTGGGGCCAACGTCCTGACTTTC. This yields the protein CASSSEGTGANVLTF. Recombination linked TRBV6-1 to TRBJ2-6, with TRBD2 as a weak D call on 6 bases. V lost 6 bases and J lost 2 bases; the stretch between them is 11 bases long. The CDR3 runs 15 residues from the cysteine to the phenylalanine. Here the CDR3 DNA is all that survives: 45 bases in frame from base 1. Taken from the germline V gene, the CDR1 and CDR2 loops are MNHNS and SASEGT.